A selection of T cell receptor beta chains follows, all from one sample in a study of a mutant IDH1 vaccine in newly diagnosed glioma. TCRdb keeps only in-frame clones here, not all; method: immunoSEQ multiplex PCR. The sample holds tens of thousands of clones, about 80% seen once. The antigens for these receptors are not known. The source was PBMCs, collected from a glioma patient whose treatment included an IDH1 peptide vaccine. Every receptor here comes from a man between 40 and 49 years old with glioma. CDR3s include the opening cysteine and the closing phenylalanine or tryptophan. A D gene is named only where the DNA matches it firmly. Part of the rows lack a size; the others show once, few, many or a class for expanded clones.

d_call	j_call	cdr3_length	v_call	clone_size	cdr3_nt	cdr3_aa
-	TRBJ2-1	15	TRBV4-1	-	TGCGCCAGCAGCCAATGGGCTGGACAAAACAATGAGCAGTTCTTC	CASSQWAGQNNEQFF
-	TRBJ1-4	17	TRBV5-4	-	TGTGCCAGCAGCTTGGGGGGGGGCCAGATGGTTAATGAAAAACTGTTTTTT	CASSLGGGQMVNEKLFF
-	TRBJ1-1	15	TRBV27	-	TGTGCCAGCAGTCCTATTCGGGGGGCCTCTGATGAAGCTTTCTTT	CASSPIRGASDEAFF
-	TRBJ1-6	15	TRBV2	-	TGTGCCAGCAGGGACCAGGTCTTAACGGGTTCACCCCTCCACTTT	CASRDQVLTGSPLHF
-	TRBJ1-2	15	TRBV5-1	few	TGCGCCAGCAGCTTGGGGGACGGGGGAAACTATGGCTACACCTTC	CASSLGDGGNYGYTF
-	TRBJ1-1	14	TRBV2	-	TGTGCCAGCAGAGCGACCACGGGGGACACTGAAGCTTTCTTT	CASRATTGDTEAFF
-	TRBJ2-5	16	TRBV7-8	-	TGTGCCAGCAGCCCCTCCGTGGGGCCGGACCAAGAGACCCAGTACTTC	CASSPSVGPDQETQYF
TRBD2	TRBJ2-5	17	TRBV5-8	-	TGTGCCAGCAGCTTGCTGGGACTAGCGGGGGGGCTGGAGACCCAGTACTTC	CASSLLGLAGGLETQYF
-	TRBJ2-5	15	TRBV11-1	-	TGTGCCAGCAGCTTCGGTGGGCCCCAGGCGGAGACCCAGTACTTC	CASSFGGPQAETQYF
TRBD1	TRBJ1-3	17	TRBV5-1	-	TGCGCCAGCAGCTTGGGGACAGGGGGTGGCTCTGGAAACACCATATATTTT	CASSLGTGGGSGNTIYF
-	TRBJ2-7	13	TRBV5-6	-	TGTGCCAGCAGCTTGGGTGGAGGCTACGAGCAGTACTTC	CASSLGGGYEQYF
TRBD2	TRBJ2-2	16	TRBV4-1	once	TGCGCCAGCAGCCAAAGCGGGGGGGCACGGGCTGGGGAGCTGTTTTTT	CASSQSGGARAGELFF
-	TRBJ1-5	16	TRBV4-1	-	TGCGCCAGCAGCCAAGACCCCCCCGGGAGCAATCAGCCCCAGCATTTT	CASSQDPPGSNQPQHF
TRBD1	TRBJ1-2	17	TRBV7-6	-	TGTGCCAGCAGCTTTAGTATGACAGGGCGGCTTAACTATGGCTACACCTTC	CASSFSMTGRLNYGYTF
TRBD2	TRBJ2-1	15	TRBV2	-	TGTGCCAGCAGTGATCTCAGCGGGGGGGCGGATGAGCAGTTCTTC	CASSDLSGGADEQFF
-	TRBJ2-5	14	TRBV4-1	-	TGCGCCAGCAGCCCCAAGTGGGGCCCGGAGACCCAGTACTTC	CASSPKWGPETQYF
-	TRBJ2-7	15	TRBV5-4	-	TGTGCCAGCAGCACGTTGCCGGACAACTCCTACGAGCAGTACTTC	CASSTLPDNSYEQYF
-	TRBJ1-1	15	TRBV27	-	TGTGCCAGCAGGTCTTGGGGTAAAGAAAACACTGAAGCTTTCTTT	CASRSWGKENTEAFF
-	TRBJ2-1	12	TRBV25-1	-	TGTGCCACCCGGTTGAGGTTCGATGAGCAGTTCTTC	CATRLRFDEQFF
-	TRBJ1-2	14	TRBV7-2	-	TGTGCCAGCAGCTTAAGTCATCGGGGTTATGGCTACACCTTC	CASSLSHRGYGYTF
-	TRBJ1-2	15	TRBV19	-	TGTGCCAGTAGTCCTCCTGGCAAGGGGCCCTATGGCTACACCTTC	CASSPPGKGPYGYTF
-	TRBJ1-6	13	TRBV19	-	TGTGCCACAAAGGCAGGGGCAACTTCACCCCTCCACTTT	CATKAGATSPLHF
TRBD1	TRBJ2-7	14	TRBV2	-	TGTGCCAGCAGTGATCCAGGGGGCTCCTACGAGCAGTACTTC	CASSDPGGSYEQYF
-	TRBJ1-3	16	TRBV6-6	-	TGTGCCAGCAGTTATCACCGAGGAAGCCTGGGAAACACCATATATTTT	CASSYHRGSLGNTIYF
-	TRBJ1-5	15	TRBV19	once	TGTGCCAGTAGTATAATTGGGAGCAGCAATCAGCCCCAGCATTTT	CASSIIGSSNQPQHF
-	TRBJ1-6	13	TRBV7-8	-	TGTGCCAGCAGCTTAGATACTAATTCACCCCTCCACTTT	CASSLDTNSPLHF
-	TRBJ2-7	15	TRBV25-1	-	TGTGCCAGCAGTGAACCGGGACAGGAGCGGGGAGAGCAGTACTTC	CASSEPGQERGEQYF
TRBD1	TRBJ2-5	16	TRBV5-1	-	TGCGCCAGCAGCTTCGGGACAGGGGCCCTCCAAGAGACCCAGTACTTC	CASSFGTGALQETQYF
TRBD2	TRBJ2-5	15	TRBV14	-	TGTGCCAGCAGCTGGACTAGCGGGGGCCAAGAGACCCAGTACTTC	CASSWTSGGQETQYF
-	TRBJ2-3	15	TRBV5-8	-	TGTGCCAGCAGCTTGGCCGGACAAAACACAGATACGCAGTATTTT	CASSLAGQNTDTQYF
TRBD2	TRBJ2-1	18	TRBV11-1	-	TGTGCCAGCAGTAACGGACTAGCGGGGGGTACCTCCTACAATGAGCAGTTCTTC	CASSNGLAGGTSYNEQFF
TRBD1	TRBJ2-1	15	TRBV2	-	TGTGCCAGCAGTAAAACAGGGGTCTCCTACAATGAGCAGTTCTTC	CASSKTGVSYNEQFF
-	TRBJ2-7	14	TRBV5-1	-	TGCGCCAGCGGGGAGTGGACCACCCCCTACGAGCAGTACTTC	CASGEWTTPYEQYF
-	TRBJ2-3	14	TRBV5-1	-	TGCGCCAGCAGCTTCCCAGGGACGACAGATACGCAGTATTTT	CASSFPGTTDTQYF
-	TRBJ1-1	14	TRBV29-1	few	TGCAGCTTCACCCGGAGGGTACCGAACACTGAAGCTTTCTTT	CSFTRRVPNTEAFF